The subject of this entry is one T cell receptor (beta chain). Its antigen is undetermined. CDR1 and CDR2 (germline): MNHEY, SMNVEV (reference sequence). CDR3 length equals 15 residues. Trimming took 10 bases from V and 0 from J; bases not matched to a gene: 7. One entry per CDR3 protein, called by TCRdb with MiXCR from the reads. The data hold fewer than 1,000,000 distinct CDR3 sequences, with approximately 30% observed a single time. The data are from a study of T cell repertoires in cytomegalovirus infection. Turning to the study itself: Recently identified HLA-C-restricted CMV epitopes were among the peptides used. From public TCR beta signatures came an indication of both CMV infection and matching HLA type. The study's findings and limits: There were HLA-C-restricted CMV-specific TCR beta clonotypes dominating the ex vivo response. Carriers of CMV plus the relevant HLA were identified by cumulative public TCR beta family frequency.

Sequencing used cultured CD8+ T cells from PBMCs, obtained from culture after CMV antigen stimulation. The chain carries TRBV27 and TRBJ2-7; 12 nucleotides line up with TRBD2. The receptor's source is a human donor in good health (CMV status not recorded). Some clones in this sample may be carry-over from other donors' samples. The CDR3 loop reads CATLGLAGHSYEQYF. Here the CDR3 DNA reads TGTGCCACCTTAGGACTAGCGGGGCACTCCTACGAGCAGTACTTC.